These 22 T cell receptor beta chains originate from one sample sequenced in a study of T-cell reconstitution after alpha-beta-depleted transplantation in children. TCRbeta library construction was performed incorporating unique molecular identifiers. TCRdb fed the PCR reads into MiXCR, producing one record per CDR3 protein. The table shows more than 400,000 distinct CDR3 sequences, with about an eighth occurring only once. Sequencing was performed on PBMCs, mostly from graft donor cells, taken 180 days after TCRalphabeta/CD19-depleted stem cell transplant. Every receptor here comes from a female patient aged 2-10 years who had a stem cell transplant for aplastic anemia, so the T cells may come from the graft donor.

This clonotype was observed at least ten times. This rearrangement joins TRBV7-2 to TRBJ2-1, with D unclear. CDR1 and CDR2 (germline): SGHTA, FQGNSA. The CDR3 spans 14 residues. V was shortened by 5 bases and J by 0 bases, with 8 bases between the two germline ends. CDR3 bases: TGTGCCAGCAGCCCGGACCGCTCCTACAATGAGCAGTTCTTC. This gives the protein CASSPDRSYNEQFF.

This clonotype showed up many times. The chain recombines TRBV5-5 with TRBJ2-4; a weak D match, TRBD2 (5 bases). Germline V gene data show CDR1 as SGHKS and CDR2 as YYEKEE (reference sequence). V lost 7 bases and J 6 bases, leaving 17 bases between the germline ends. The CDR3 runs 14 residues. The CDR3 DNA reads TGTGCCAGCCGTCTATATGGGAGCGGAAACATTCAGTACTTC. It translates to CASRLYGSGNIQYF.

This sequence joins TRBV18 and TRBJ1-5; 8 bases are a match to TRBD1. V lost 2 bases, J lost 7 bases, and 10 bases stayed unmatched. Germline CDR1 reads KGHSH; CDR2 reads LQKENI. The CDR3 runs to 16 residues. Written as DNA, the CDR3 is TGTGCCAGCTCACCAAGGAGCCCAGGGGGCGGACAGCCCCAGCATTTT. As protein: CASSPRSPGGGQPQHF.

This clonotype turned up a few times. The rearrangement links TRBV7-2 to TRBJ1-5; 7 bases agree with TRBD1. The V gene's germline CDR1 is SGHTA and CDR2 FQGNSA. The CDR3 is 16 amino acids. After removal of 3 bases from V and 1 base from J, the junction contained 6 bases not matched to a gene. CDR3: CASSFRRGASNQPQHF. CDR3 nucleotides: TGTGCCAGCAGCTTCCGCAGGGGGGCGAGCAATCAGCCCCAGCATTTT.

The chain joins TRBV4-1 to TRBJ2-3, with 7 bases fitting TRBD2. CDR1 is MGHRA, CDR2 YSYEKL, per germline. V shed 6 bases, J shed 5 bases, and the junction held 11 bases outside the gene matches. The CDR3 totals 15 residues. The CDR3 spells CASSLGLVGIDTQYF. DNA for the CDR3: TGCGCCAGCAGTCTCGGACTAGTCGGGATAGATACGCAGTATTTT.

The sample holds a few counts of this clonotype. This chain links TRBV3-1 with TRBJ1-5; D gene ambiguous. The CDR3 consists of 15 residues. Trimming left V 2 bases short and J 0 bases short, with 8 bases between. CDR1 and CDR2 (germline): LGHDT, YNNKEL (reference sequence). CDR3 DNA: TGTGCCAGCAGCCAACGGCAGAATAGCAATCAGCCCCAGCATTTT. This sequence encodes CASSQRQNSNQPQHF.

This clonotype was detected only a few times. The chain combines TRBV7-3 with TRBJ2-1; D gene unclear. With 0 bases removed from V and 0 bases from J, the gap between germline ends came to 15 bases. Germline loops: CDR1 SGHTA, CDR2 FQGTGA. The CDR3 is 18 residues long. CDR3 nucleotides: TGTGCCAGCAGCTTAACCCCTAACCCCAGTACCTCCTACAATGAGCAGTTCTTC. This sequence encodes CASSLTPNPSTSYNEQFF. Combining the CDR3 with reference TRBV7-3 and TRBJ2-1 gives the whole variable domain GAGVSQTPSNKVTEKGKYVELRCDPISGHTALYWYRQSLGQGPEFLIYFQGTGAADDSGLPNDRFFAVRPEGSVSTLKIQRTERGDSAVYLCASSLTPNPSTSYNEQFFGPGTRLTVL.

This clonotype appeared a few times. The chain has TRBV7-9 and TRBJ2-3; 9 positions match TRBD2. CDR1 and CDR2 (germline): SEHNR, FQNEAQ (reference sequence). CDR3 size: 16 residues. V was pared by 2 bases and J by 6 bases, with 9 bases of the junction left unmatched. CDR3 loop: CASSLLSRGREDTQYF. Here the CDR3 DNA reads TGTGCCAGCAGCTTACTCTCCCGCGGGAGGGAGGATACGCAGTATTTT. The full variable domain, in which reference TRBV7-9 and TRBJ2-3 provide the parts outside the CDR3, is DTGVSQNPRHKITKRGQNVTFRCDPISEHNRLYWYRQTLGQGPEFLTYFQNEAQLEKSRLLSDRFSAERPKGSFSTLEIQRTEQGDSAMYLCASSLLSRGREDTQYFGPGTRLTVL.

J is TRBJ1-2 and V is TRBV6-1, with 11 positions matching TRBD1. Germline CDR1 reads MNHNS; CDR2 reads SASEGT. V dropped 7 bases and J dropped 0; count of bases not matched to a gene: 13. CDR3 size: 18 residues. The CDR3 DNA follows: TGTGCCAGCACCAACCTTCTCGGGACAGGGGGTCCTAACTATGGCTACACCTTC. It yields the protein CASTNLLGTGGPNYGYTF.

This clonotype appeared a few times. The chain recombines TRBV6-5 with TRBJ1-4; TRBD1 aligns across 7 bases. Germline V lookup: CDR1 MNHEY, CDR2 SVGAGI. V shed 0 bases, J shed 8 bases, and the junction held 6 bases outside the gene matches. This CDR3 is built from 15 residues. The CDR3 loop reads CASSYSWGQREKLFF. The DNA of the CDR3 is TGTGCCAGCAGTTACTCTTGGGGACAGCGCGAAAAACTGTTTTTT.

This clonotype was counted only a few times. The chain couples TRBV18 to TRBJ2-7; the D gene is possibly TRBD2 (5 bases). The germline gives CDR1 KGHSH, CDR2 LQKENI. The V and J ends lost 2 bases and 6 bases respectively, with 17 bases between them. This CDR3 has 15 amino acids. In DNA form, the CDR3 reads TGTGCCAGCTCACCAACGAGAGGGCTAGCAGGCGAGCAGTACTTC. Residues: CASSPTRGLAGEQYF.

This chain uses TRBV20-1 with TRBJ1-1; D unclear. Germline V CDR1 and CDR2: DFQATT, SNEGSKA (reference sequence). Trimming cost V 3 bases and J 0 bases, with 14 bases left between them. CDR3 size: 15 residues. CDR3 loop: CSASEHGRVNTEAFF. DNA for the CDR3: TGCAGTGCTAGCGAACACGGACGTGTGAACACTGAAGCTTTCTTT.

In this sample, this clonotype turned up many times. The chain couples TRBV12-5 to TRBJ2-1; 14 nucleotides line up with TRBD2. V was pared by 2 bases and J by 1 base, with 7 bases of the junction left unmatched. There are 19 residues in the CDR3. From germline, CDR1 is LGHNT and CDR2 FRNRAP. The CDR3 coding sequence is TGTGCTAGTGGTTTGTCTGGGACTAGCGGGAGTTGGTCCTACAATGAGCAGTTCTTC. Its translation is CASGLSGTSGSWSYNEQFF.

This clonotype was seen a handful of times. The chain recombines TRBV14 with TRBJ1-1; no clear D. V was shortened by 0 bases and J by 1 base, with 9 bases between the two germline ends. The CDR3 consists of 15 residues. Germline V CDR1 and CDR2: SGHDN, FVKESK. The CDR3 DNA reads as TGTGCCAGCAGCCAAGAGCTCGGAAGGAACACTGAAGCTTTCTTT. Translation: CASSQELGRNTEAFF.

This clonotype was picked up many times. The chain joins TRBV5-1 to TRBJ2-1; the match to TRBD2 covers 8 bases. J gave up 8 bases and V 1 base, and 14 bases lay outside the gene matches. There are 17 residues in the CDR3. The V gene's germline CDR1 is SGHRS and CDR2 YFSETQ. The CDR3 spells CASSLRVASGSGDEQFF. The CDR3 DNA reads as TGCGCCAGCAGCTTGCGTGTTGCGAGCGGGAGTGGCGATGAGCAGTTCTTC.

Worth noting for this clonotype: At one end the junction does not follow the germline gene, possibly because of a read error. V and J are TRBV20-1 and TRBJ2-1, with TRBD2 matching over 7 bases. CDR3 length: 14 residues. The germline gives CDR1 DFQATT, CDR2 SNEGSKA (reference sequence). The DNA for the CDR3 is TGCTGTGCTAGAGATGTGGGAGGGCCCCATGAGCAGTTCTTC. Translation: CCARDVGGPHEQFF.

The CDR3 loop is CASSPTSGSSSYEQYV. As DNA, the CDR3 is TGTGCCAGCTCACCAACTAGCGGTAGCAGCTCCTACGAGCAGTACGTC. The genes are TRBV18 and TRBJ2-7; 8 bases are shared with TRBD2. The germline gives CDR1 KGHSH, CDR2 LQKENI. The CDR3 is made up of 16 amino acids. With V trimmed by 2 bases and J by 0 bases, 6 bases remained unmatched.

This clonotype was recorded many times. The chain uses TRBV7-2 and TRBJ2-5; D call uncertain. V was pared by 1 base and J by 6 bases, with 3 bases between. This CDR3 contains 11 residues. CDR1 and CDR2 (germline): SGHTA, FQGNSA. This chain's CDR3 is CASSLEQTQYF. In DNA, the CDR3 is TGTGCCAGCAGCTTAGAACAGACCCAGTACTTC.

This clonotype was found once. The chain uses TRBV18 and TRBJ2-3; D gene uncertain. V lost 0 bases to trimming and J lost 8 bases, with 9 bases between them. This CDR3 region has 13 residues. Germline V gene data show CDR1 as KGHSH and CDR2 as LQKENI. The CDR3 region is CASSPPNLGTQYF. The CDR3 bases are TGTGCCAGCTCACCACCTAACCTTGGTACGCAGTATTTT.

This clonotype was observed a few times. The gene calls are TRBV4-2 and TRBJ1-5, with D perhaps TRBD1 (6 bases). V was trimmed by 0 bases and J by 4 bases, leaving 16 bases between them. Germline V gives CDR1 LGHNA, CDR2 YNFKEQ. The CDR3 has 17 amino acids. CDR3 DNA sequence: TGTGCCAGCAGCCAAGACACAGGGAGCGGTTTGAATCAGCCCCAGCATTTT. It codes for CASSQDTGSGLNQPQHF.

This clonotype has just a few counts. This chain links TRBV15 with TRBJ2-4, with TRBD1 identical over 8 bases. CDR3 length: 17 residues. V lost 2 bases and J lost 6; bases outside the gene matches: 12. CDR1 is LNHNV, CDR2 YYDKDF, per germline (reference sequence). DNA of the CDR3: TGTGCCACCAGCAGACAAACCAGGGGGCCGAAGAGAAACATTCAGTACTTC. It encodes CATSRQTRGPKRNIQYF.

This clonotype was recorded many times. The chain is built from TRBV20-1 and TRBJ2-7; tentatively, D is TRBD2 (5 bases). Germline values: CDR1 DFQATT, CDR2 SNEGSKA (reference sequence). The CDR3 has 13 amino acids. V was cut by 3 bases and J by 2 bases, with 11 bases left in between. The CDR3 region is CSASRAGPYEQYV. CDR3 bases: TGCAGTGCTAGCCGGGCGGGCCCCTACGAGCAGTACGTC.